The present T cell receptor (beta chain) was sequenced within a study of blood T cell repertoires in COVID-19. For the study at large: Both acute and convalescent COVID-19 samples were obtained from the United States, Italy and Spain.

Original processing notes: Estimated nucleated cell counts came from reference gene primer amplification. Some clones are missing from TCRdb's copy, which holds only in-frame ones; the method was immunoSEQ multiplex PCR. V, J and clone size were drawn from that table, and D and trimming were deduced from the DNA. Of some 400,000 clones in the sample, roughly 80% are singletons; the top ten hold more than 0.85%. Trimming removed 4 bases from V and 5 bases from J, with 14 bases in between. Germline V gives CDR1 SGHDN, CDR2 FVKESK. The CDR3 contains 15 residues. The sequence was collected from a human donor with acute or convalescent COVID-19. The donor label of this sample is uncertain. The sequenced sample consisted of peripheral blood. The chain uses TRBV14 and TRBJ2-2; D call uncertain. This chain's CDR3 is CASSPQLGVTGELFF. DNA of the CDR3: TGTGCCAGCAGCCCACAACTTGGAGTAACCGGGGAGCTGTTTTTT.